This T cell receptor (beta chain) came from a study of T cells in tuberculosis. Some clones are missing from TCRdb's copy, which holds only in-frame ones; the method was immunoSEQ multiplex PCR. This sample has tens of thousands of clones, with roughly 96% found just once. The clonotype was recovered from a donor between 5 and 29 years old with latent tuberculosis or without tuberculosis infection. The sequenced material came from PBMCs.

This CDR3 is CASSLPQGPQYF. CDR3 nucleotide sequence: TGCGCCAGCAGCCTACCACAGGGTCCTCAGTACTTC. The chain carries TRBV4-1 and TRBJ2-4; D is perhaps TRBD1 (6 bases). V was pared by 4 bases and J by 12 bases, with 13 bases between. Germline values: CDR1 MGHRA, CDR2 YSYEKL. The CDR3 length is 12 residues.